These T cell receptor beta chains were read from a single sample in a study of T-cell reconstitution after alpha-beta-depleted transplantation in children. TCRdb fed the PCR reads into MiXCR, producing one record per CDR3 protein. The sample contains about 200,000 distinct CDR3 sequences, approximately 6.3% of which appear only once. The sequenced sample was PBMCs, obtained before TCRalphabeta/CD19-depleted stem cell transplant. These TCRs come from a boy under 10 years old with acute lymphoblastic leukemia, due to receive a stem cell transplant. Each CDR3 is given with its conserved first and last residue. Fields, in order: V gene, D gene, clone size, CDR3 length, J gene, CDR3 DNA, CDR3 protein. The D gene is left open where the match is weak. Clone sizes are given selectively: once, few, many, or a class where the clone is expanded.

V: TRBV7-9
D: .
size: few
length: 14
J: TRBJ1-2
DNA: TGTGCCAGCAGCTTAGCGGCCAGCTCCTCTGGCTACACCTTC
CDR3: CASSLAASSSGYTF

V: TRBV5-1
D: .
size: many
length: 15
J: TRBJ2-1
DNA: TGCGCCAGCAGCTTGGCCGCACAGTCCTACAATGAGCAGTTCTTC
CDR3: CASSLAAQSYNEQFF

V: TRBV5-1
D: .
size: many
length: 14
J: TRBJ2-5
DNA: TGCGCCAGCAGCTTGAAGGGGATCCAAGAGACCCAGTACTTC
CDR3: CASSLKGIQETQYF

V: TRBV2
D: .
size: .
length: 14
J: TRBJ1-2
DNA: TGTGCCAGCAGAAGAATTTCGGGGGGCTCTGGCTACACCTTC
CDR3: CASRRISGGSGYTF

V: TRBV11-2
D: .
size: few
length: 14
J: TRBJ1-1
DNA: TGTGCCAGCAGCTTACGTTGGGCTAACACTGAAGCTTTCTTT
CDR3: CASSLRWANTEAFF

V: TRBV7-9
D: .
size: many
length: 12
J: TRBJ1-5
DNA: TGTGCCAGCAGGAGGGACAATCAGCCCCAGCATTTT
CDR3: CASRRDNQPQHF

V: TRBV12-3/TRBV12-4
D: TRBD2
size: once
length: 18
J: TRBJ2-5
DNA: TGTACCCGCAGTTTAGTCGCGAGCGGGCGGGGGGGCCACGAGACCCAGTACTTC
CDR3: CTRSLVASGRGGHETQYF

V: TRBV9
D: TRBD2
size: many
length: 16
J: TRBJ2-2
DNA: TGTGCCAGCAGCGGTGGGGGGGGAGCGAACACCGGGGAGCTGTTTTTT
CDR3: CASSGGGGANTGELFF

V: TRBV7-9
D: TRBD2
size: few
length: 15
J: TRBJ2-5
DNA: TGTGCCAGCAGCCTACAGCGGGGGGCCCCAGAGACCCAGTACTTC
CDR3: CASSLQRGAPETQYF

V: TRBV7-2
D: .
size: .
length: 14
J: TRBJ1-1
DNA: TGTGCCAGCAGCTTAGCGGCGGTGAACACTGAAGCTTTCTTT
CDR3: CASSLAAVNTEAFF

V: TRBV20-1
D: .
size: few
length: 11
J: TRBJ1-1
DNA: TGCAGTGCCCCAGGGGAAACTGAAGCTTTCTTT
CDR3: CSAPGETEAFF

V: TRBV10-3
D: TRBD2
size: many
length: 11
J: TRBJ2-5
DNA: TGTGCCACCGCCGGGGGGGAGACCCAGTACTTC
CDR3: CATAGGETQYF

V: TRBV20-1
D: TRBD2
size: many
length: 14
J: TRBJ2-1
DNA: TGCAGTCCCAAAGGAGCGGGGGCGTACAATGAGCAGTTCTTC
CDR3: CSPKGAGAYNEQFF

V: TRBV28
D: .
size: many
length: 17
J: TRBJ2-1
DNA: TGTGCCAGCAGTTTACCGACTGCTTCTAGCTCCTACAATGAGCAGTTCTTC
CDR3: CASSLPTASSSYNEQFF

V: TRBV7-2
D: .
size: many
length: 16
J: TRBJ2-5
DNA: TGTGCCAGCAGCTTAGTTGGCGCGGGGTACCAAGAGACCCAGTACTTC
CDR3: CASSLVGAGYQETQYF

V: TRBV5-1
D: .
size: many
length: 12
J: TRBJ2-7
DNA: TGCGCCAGCAGCTTCGGCAGGGACGAGCAGTACTTC
CDR3: CASSFGRDEQYF

V: TRBV29-1
D: .
size: many
length: 13
J: TRBJ1-2
DNA: TGCAGCGTCGAGACAGAATGGACTTATGGCTACACCTTC
CDR3: CSVETEWTYGYTF

V: TRBV24-1
D: .
size: many
length: 13
J: TRBJ2-7
DNA: TGTGCCACCAGTGATAAAAATTCCTACGAGCAGTACTTC
CDR3: CATSDKNSYEQYF

V: TRBV3-1
D: .
size: .
length: 15
J: TRBJ2-3
DNA: TGTGCCAGCAGCCCCCGACAGCTTAGCACAGATACGCAGTATTTT
CDR3: CASSPRQLSTDTQYF

V: TRBV5-1
D: TRBD1
size: .
length: 16
J: TRBJ1-2
DNA: TGCGCCAGCAGCGCGGGGACAGGGCGGGAGTGGCGCGGCTACACCTTC
CDR3: CASSAGTGREWRGYTF

V: TRBV29-1
D: TRBD2
size: many
length: 13
J: TRBJ2-1
DNA: TGCAGCGTTGCTAGCGGAGGGGTCATTGAGCAGTTCTTC
CDR3: CSVASGGVIEQFF

V: TRBV7-9
D: TRBD2
size: many
length: 15
J: TRBJ2-1
DNA: TGTGCCAGCAGCCCTACTAGCGGGGGGCGTGGTGAGCAGTTCTTC
CDR3: CASSPTSGGRGEQFF

V: TRBV7-6
D: .
size: few
length: 14
J: TRBJ1-6
DNA: TGTGCCAGCAGCTTAGACGCGGATAATTCACCCCTCCACTTT
CDR3: CASSLDADNSPLHF

V: TRBV20-1
D: .
size: .
length: 16
J: TRBJ2-7
DNA: TGCAGTGCTAGAGACGGAGGGCCAGGGCCCAGGGACGAGCAGTACTTC
CDR3: CSARDGGPGPRDEQYF

V: TRBV5-1
D: .
size: many
length: 15
J: TRBJ2-3
DNA: TGCGCCAGCAGCTTGGAGATTGGTGACACAGATACGCAGTATTTT
CDR3: CASSLEIGDTDTQYF

V: TRBV7-3
D: .
size: .
length: 15
J: TRBJ2-3
DNA: TGTGCCAGCAGCTCGACGGGGTGGGGGGCAGATACGCAGTATTTT
CDR3: CASSSTGWGADTQYF

V: TRBV7-8
D: TRBD2
size: many
length: 18
J: TRBJ2-1
DNA: TGTGCCAGCACCCGCGAATGGACTAGCGGGGGGGTTCTGAATGAGCAGTTCTTC
CDR3: CASTREWTSGGVLNEQFF

V: TRBV5-1
D: .
size: .
length: 15
J: TRBJ1-4
DNA: TGCGCCAGCAGCTTGGAGGCAGGGGCTGGAGAAAAACTGTTTTTT
CDR3: CASSLEAGAGEKLFF

V: TRBV20-1
D: TRBD2
size: few
length: 18
J: TRBJ2-5
DNA: TGCAGTGCTAGTTCAATTGGACTAGCGGGGGGCCCCCAAGAGACCCAGTACTTC
CDR3: CSASSIGLAGGPQETQYF

V: TRBV18
D: TRBD1
size: .
length: 15
J: TRBJ2-7
DNA: TGTGCCAGCTCACCACCGTCAGGGGGCTCCTACGAGCAGTACTTC
CDR3: CASSPPSGGSYEQYF

V: TRBV6-5
D: TRBD1
size: many
length: 18
J: TRBJ1-2
DNA: TGTGCCAGCAGTTACTCGATAGGCGCGGGACAGGGGGCCTATGGCTACACCTTC
CDR3: CASSYSIGAGQGAYGYTF

V: TRBV27
D: .
size: .
length: 13
J: TRBJ2-7
DNA: TGTGCCAGCAGTCCACACGGGGGATACGAGCAGTACTTC
CDR3: CASSPHGGYEQYF

V: TRBV4-3
D: TRBD2
size: many
length: 13
J: TRBJ2-5
DNA: TGCGCCAGCAGCCCGGGACTAGTAGGGACCCAGTACTTC
CDR3: CASSPGLVGTQYF

V: TRBV4-3
D: TRBD2
size: many
length: 16
J: TRBJ2-1
DNA: TGCGCCAGCAGCCAAGTCTCCCTAGCGGAGAGCTATGAGCAGTTCTTC
CDR3: CASSQVSLAESYEQFF

V: TRBV6-2/TRBV6-3
D: .
size: many
length: 19
J: TRBJ1-5
DNA: TGTGCCAGCAGTTACACCCAGGGAGGGTTTCGGGGTTATAATCAGCCCCAGCATTTT
CDR3: CASSYTQGGFRGYNQPQHF

V: TRBV5-1
D: .
size: many
length: 13
J: TRBJ2-7
DNA: TGCGCCAGCAGTTCGGACAGATCCTACGAGCAGTACTTC
CDR3: CASSSDRSYEQYF

V: TRBV20-1
D: .
size: many
length: 13
J: TRBJ2-1
DNA: TGTATCGGGGTGAGCGGCTCCTACAATGAGCAGTTCTTC
CDR3: CIGVSGSYNEQFF